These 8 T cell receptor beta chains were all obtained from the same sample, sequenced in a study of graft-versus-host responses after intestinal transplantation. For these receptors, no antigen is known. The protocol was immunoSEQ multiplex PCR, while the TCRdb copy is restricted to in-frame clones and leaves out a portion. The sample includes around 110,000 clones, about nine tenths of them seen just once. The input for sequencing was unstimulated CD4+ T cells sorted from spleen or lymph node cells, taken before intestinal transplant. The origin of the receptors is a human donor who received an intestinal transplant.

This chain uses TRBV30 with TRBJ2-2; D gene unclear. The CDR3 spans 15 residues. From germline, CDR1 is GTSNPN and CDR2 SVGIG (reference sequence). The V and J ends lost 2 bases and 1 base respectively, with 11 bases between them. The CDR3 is CAWSTRRMNTGELFF. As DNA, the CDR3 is TGTGCCTGGAGTACCAGGCGAATGAACACCGGGGAGCTGTTTTTT.

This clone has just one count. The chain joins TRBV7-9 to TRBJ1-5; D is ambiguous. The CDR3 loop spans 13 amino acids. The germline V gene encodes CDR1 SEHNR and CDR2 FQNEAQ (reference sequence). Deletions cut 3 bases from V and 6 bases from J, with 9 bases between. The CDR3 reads CASSLQAGQPQHF. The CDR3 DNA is TGTGCCAGCAGCTTGCAGGCCGGTCAGCCCCAGCATTTT.

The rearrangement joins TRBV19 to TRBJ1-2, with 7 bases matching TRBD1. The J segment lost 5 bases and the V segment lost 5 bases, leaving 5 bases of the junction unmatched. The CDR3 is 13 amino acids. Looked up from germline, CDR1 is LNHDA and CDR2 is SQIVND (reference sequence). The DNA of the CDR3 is TGTGCCAGTAGTTTCCAGGGGGAGTATGGCTACACCTTC. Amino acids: CASSFQGEYGYTF.

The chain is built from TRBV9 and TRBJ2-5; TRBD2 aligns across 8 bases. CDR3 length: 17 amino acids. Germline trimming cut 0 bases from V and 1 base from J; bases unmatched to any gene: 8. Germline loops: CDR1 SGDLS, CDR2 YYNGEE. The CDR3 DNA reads TGTGCCAGCAGCGTAGCGGTCGCTAGCGGGCCCCAAGAGACCCAGTACTTC. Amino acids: CASSVAVASGPQETQYF.

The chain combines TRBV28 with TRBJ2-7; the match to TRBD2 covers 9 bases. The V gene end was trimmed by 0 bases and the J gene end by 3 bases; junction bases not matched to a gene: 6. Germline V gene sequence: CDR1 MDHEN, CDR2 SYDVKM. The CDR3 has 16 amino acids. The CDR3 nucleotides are TGTGCCAGCAGTTTATGGCTTAGCGGGAGATACTACGAGCAGTACTTC. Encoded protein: CASSLWLSGRYYEQYF. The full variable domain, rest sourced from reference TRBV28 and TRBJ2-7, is DVKVTQSSRYLVKRTGEKVFLECVQDMDHENMFWYRQDPGLGLRLIYFSYDVKMKEKGDIPEGYSVSREKKERFSLILESASTNQTSMYLCASSLWLSGRYYEQYFGPGTRLTVT.

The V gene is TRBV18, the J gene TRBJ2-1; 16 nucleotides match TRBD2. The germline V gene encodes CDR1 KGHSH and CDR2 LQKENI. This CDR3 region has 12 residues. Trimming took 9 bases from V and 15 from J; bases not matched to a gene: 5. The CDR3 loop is CASGTSGGALFF. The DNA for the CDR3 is TGTGCCAGTGGGACTAGCGGGGGGGCCCTGTTCTTC.

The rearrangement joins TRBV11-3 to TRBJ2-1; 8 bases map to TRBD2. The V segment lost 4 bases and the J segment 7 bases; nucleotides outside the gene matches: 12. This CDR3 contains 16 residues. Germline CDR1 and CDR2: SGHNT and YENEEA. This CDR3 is CASSSPLAGGGNEQFF. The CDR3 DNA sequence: TGTGCCAGCAGCTCACCCCTGGCGGGAGGAGGGAATGAGCAGTTCTTC.

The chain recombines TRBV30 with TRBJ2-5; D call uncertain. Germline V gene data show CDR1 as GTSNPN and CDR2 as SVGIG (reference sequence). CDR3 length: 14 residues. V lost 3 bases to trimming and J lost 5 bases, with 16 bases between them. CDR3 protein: CAWSRSLNGETQYF. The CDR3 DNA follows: TGTGCCTGGAGCCGGTCTCTCAACGGGGAGACCCAGTACTTC.